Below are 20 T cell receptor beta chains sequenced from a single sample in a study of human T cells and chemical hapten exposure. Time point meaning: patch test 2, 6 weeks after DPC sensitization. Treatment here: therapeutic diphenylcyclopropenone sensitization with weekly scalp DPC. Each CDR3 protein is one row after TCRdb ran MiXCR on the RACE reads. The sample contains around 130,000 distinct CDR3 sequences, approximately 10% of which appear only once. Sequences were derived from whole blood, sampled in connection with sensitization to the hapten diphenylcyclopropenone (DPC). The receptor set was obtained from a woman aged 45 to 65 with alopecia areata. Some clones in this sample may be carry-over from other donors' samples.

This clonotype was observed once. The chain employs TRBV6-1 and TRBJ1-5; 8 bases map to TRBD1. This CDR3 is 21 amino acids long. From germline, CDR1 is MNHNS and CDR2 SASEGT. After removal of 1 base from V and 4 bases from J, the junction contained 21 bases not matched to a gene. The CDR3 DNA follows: TGTGCCAGCAGTGAAGTGGGACAGGCCACCAAGCCCCCTTGGAGAAATCAGCCCCAGCATTTT. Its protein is CASSEVGQATKPPWRNQPQHF.

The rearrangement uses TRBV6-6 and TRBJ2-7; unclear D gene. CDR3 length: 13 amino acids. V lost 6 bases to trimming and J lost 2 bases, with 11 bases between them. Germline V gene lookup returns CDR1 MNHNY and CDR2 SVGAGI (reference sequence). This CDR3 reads CASSQPPTYEQYF. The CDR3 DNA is TGTGCCAGCAGCCAGCCCCCCACCTACGAGCAGTACTTC.

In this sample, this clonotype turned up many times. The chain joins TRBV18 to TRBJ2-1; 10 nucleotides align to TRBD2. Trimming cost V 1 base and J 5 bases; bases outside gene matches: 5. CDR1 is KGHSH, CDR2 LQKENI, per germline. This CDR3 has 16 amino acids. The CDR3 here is CASSPQRLAGDNEQFF. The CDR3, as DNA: TGTGCCAGCTCACCACAAAGGCTAGCGGGGGACAATGAGCAGTTCTTC.

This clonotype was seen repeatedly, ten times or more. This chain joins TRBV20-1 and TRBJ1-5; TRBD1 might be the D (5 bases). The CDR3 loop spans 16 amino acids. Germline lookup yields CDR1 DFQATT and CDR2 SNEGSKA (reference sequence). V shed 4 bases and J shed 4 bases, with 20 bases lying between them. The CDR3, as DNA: TGCAGTGCTAACCCCCGGACAAGTTCGGGTAATCAGCCCCAGCATTTT. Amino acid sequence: CSANPRTSSGNQPQHF.

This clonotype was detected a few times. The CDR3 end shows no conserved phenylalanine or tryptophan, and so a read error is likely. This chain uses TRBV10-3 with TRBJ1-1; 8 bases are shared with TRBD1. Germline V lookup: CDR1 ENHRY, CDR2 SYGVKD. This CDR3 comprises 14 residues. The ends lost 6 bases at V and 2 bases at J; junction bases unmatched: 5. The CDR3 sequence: CAIRQTGVNTEAFL. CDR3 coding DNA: TGTGCCATCAGACAGACAGGGGTCAACACTGAAGCTTTCCTT.

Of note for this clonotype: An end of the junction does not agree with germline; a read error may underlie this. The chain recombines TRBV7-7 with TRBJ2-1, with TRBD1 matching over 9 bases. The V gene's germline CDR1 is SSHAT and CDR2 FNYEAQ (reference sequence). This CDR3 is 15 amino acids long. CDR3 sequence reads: CASSFRADRGDEQFF. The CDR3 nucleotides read TGTGCTAGCAGCTTTCGAGCGGACAGGGGCGATGAGCAGTTCTTC.

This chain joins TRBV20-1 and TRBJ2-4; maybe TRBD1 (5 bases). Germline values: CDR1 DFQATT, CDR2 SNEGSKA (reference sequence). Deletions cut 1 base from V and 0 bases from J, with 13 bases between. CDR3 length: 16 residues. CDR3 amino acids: CSARARQILAKNIQYF. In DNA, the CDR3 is TGCAGTGCTAGAGCAAGACAGATATTAGCCAAAAACATTCAGTACTTC.

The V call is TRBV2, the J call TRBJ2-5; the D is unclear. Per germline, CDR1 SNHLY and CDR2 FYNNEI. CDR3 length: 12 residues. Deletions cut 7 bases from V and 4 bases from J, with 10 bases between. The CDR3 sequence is CASTTSLETQYF. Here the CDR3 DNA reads TGTGCCAGCACAACATCCTTAGAGACCCAGTACTTC.

In nucleotides, the CDR3 is TGTGCCAGTAGTACAACGAGCGGGAGCGATGAGCAGTTCTTC. Its translation is CASSTTSGSDEQFF. The chain employs TRBV19 and TRBJ2-1, with TRBD2 matching over 8 bases. The CDR3 length is 14 residues. Germline V gene data show CDR1 as LNHDA and CDR2 as SQIVND (reference sequence). Trimming took 4 bases from V and 8 from J; bases not matched to a gene: 7.

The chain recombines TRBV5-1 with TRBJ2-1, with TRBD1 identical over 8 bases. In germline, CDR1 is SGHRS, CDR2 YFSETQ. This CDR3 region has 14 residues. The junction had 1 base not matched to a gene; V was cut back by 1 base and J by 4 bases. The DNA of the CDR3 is TGCGCCAGCAGCTTGACAGGGGGATACAATGAGCAGTTCTTC. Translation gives CASSLTGGYNEQFF.

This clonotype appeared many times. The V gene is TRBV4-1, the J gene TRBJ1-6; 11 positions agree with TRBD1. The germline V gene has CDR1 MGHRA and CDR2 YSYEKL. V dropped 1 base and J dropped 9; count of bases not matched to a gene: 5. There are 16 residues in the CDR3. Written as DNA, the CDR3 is TGCGCCAGCAGCCAAGTACCGGGACAGGGGGTTTCACCCCTCCACTTT. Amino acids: CASSQVPGQGVSPLHF.

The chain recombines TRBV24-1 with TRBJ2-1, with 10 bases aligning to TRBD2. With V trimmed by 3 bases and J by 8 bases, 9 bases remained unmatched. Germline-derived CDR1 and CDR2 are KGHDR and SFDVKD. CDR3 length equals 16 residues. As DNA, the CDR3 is TGTGCCACCAGTGATCCCTCAGCGGGAGGGCGGGATGAGCAGTTCTTC. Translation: CATSDPSAGGRDEQFF.

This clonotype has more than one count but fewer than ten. CDR3 DNA sequence: TGTGCCAGTAGTATAGCGGGAGGGCCAAAGAATGAGCAGTTCTTC. Translated, it gives CASSIAGGPKNEQFF. The chain has TRBV19 and TRBJ2-1, with TRBD2 matching over 8 bases. Germline loops: CDR1 LNHDA, CDR2 SQIVND (reference sequence). The V and J ends lost 1 base and 7 bases, in that order; junction bases with no gene match: 6. This CDR3 has 15 amino acids. The full variable domain, its missing parts supplied by reference TRBV19 and TRBJ2-1, is DGGITQSPKYLFRKEGQNVTLSCEQNLNHDAMYWYRQDPGQGLRLIYYSQIVNDFQKGDIAEGYSVSREKKESFPLTVTSAQKNPTAFYLCASSIAGGPKNEQFFGPGTRLTVL.

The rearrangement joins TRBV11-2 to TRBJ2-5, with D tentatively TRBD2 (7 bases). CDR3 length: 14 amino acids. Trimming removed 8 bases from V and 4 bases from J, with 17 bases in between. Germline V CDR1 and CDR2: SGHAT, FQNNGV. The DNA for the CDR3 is TGTGCCAGCCCCGGAGGGGGGGGCTTAGAGACCCAGTACTTC. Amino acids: CASPGGGGLETQYF.

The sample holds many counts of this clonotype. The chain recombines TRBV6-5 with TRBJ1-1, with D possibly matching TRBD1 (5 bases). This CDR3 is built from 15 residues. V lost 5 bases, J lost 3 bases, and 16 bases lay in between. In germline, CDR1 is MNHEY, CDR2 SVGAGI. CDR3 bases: TGTGCCAGCAGTCAACCACGGGGGACGGACACTGAAGCTTTCTTT. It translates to CASSQPRGTDTEAFF.

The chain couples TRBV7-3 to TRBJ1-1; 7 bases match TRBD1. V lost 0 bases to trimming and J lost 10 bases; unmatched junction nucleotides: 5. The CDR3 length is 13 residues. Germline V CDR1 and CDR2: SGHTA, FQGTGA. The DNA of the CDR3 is TGTGCCAGCAGCTTAACGGAGGGACAGATAGCTTTCTTT. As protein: CASSLTEGQIAFF.

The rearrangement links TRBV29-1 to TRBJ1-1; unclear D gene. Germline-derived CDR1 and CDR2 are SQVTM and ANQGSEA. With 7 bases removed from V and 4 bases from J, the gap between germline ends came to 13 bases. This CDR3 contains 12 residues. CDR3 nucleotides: TGCAGCGGCCGGGAACCGGGCACTGAAGCTTTCTTT. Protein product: CSGREPGTEAFF.

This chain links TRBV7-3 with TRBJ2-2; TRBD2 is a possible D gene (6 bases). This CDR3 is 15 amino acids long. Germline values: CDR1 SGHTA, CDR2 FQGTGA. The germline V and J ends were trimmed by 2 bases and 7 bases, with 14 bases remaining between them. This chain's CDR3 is CASSLAPRAGGELFF. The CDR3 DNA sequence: TGTGCCAGCAGCTTAGCGCCGCGAGCGGGCGGGGAGCTGTTTTTT.

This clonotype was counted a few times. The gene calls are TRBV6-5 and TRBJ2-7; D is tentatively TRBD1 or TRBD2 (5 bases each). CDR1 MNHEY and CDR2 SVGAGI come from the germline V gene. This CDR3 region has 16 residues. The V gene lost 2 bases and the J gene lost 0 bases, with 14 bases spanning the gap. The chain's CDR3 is CASSYTSGRSSYEQYF. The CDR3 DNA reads TGTGCCAGCAGTTACACCTCGGGACGGAGCTCCTACGAGCAGTACTTC.

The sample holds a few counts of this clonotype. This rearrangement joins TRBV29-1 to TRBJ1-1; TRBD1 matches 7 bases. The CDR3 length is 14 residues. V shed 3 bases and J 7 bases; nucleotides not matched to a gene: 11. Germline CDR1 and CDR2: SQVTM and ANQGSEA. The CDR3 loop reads CSVDNIEGANEAFF. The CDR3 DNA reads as TGCAGCGTTGACAATATTGAGGGGGCGAATGAAGCTTTCTTT.